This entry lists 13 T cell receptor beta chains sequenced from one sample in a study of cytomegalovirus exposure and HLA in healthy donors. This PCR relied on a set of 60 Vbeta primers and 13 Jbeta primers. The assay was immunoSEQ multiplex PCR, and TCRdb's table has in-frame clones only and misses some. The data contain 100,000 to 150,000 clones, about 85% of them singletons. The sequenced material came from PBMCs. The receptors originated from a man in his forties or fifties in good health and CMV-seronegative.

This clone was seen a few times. The CDR3 loop is CASSTRTGGFLGGYTF. The CDR3 region has the DNA TGTGCCAGCAGCACCCGGACAGGGGGCTTTTTAGGTGGCTACACCTTC. The chain combines TRBV7-9 with TRBJ1-2; 11 nucleotides match TRBD1. The CDR3 sequence is 16 residues long. Germline assignment: CDR1 SEHNR and CDR2 FQNEAQ (reference sequence). V lost 5 bases to trimming and J lost 7 bases; unmatched junction nucleotides: 12.

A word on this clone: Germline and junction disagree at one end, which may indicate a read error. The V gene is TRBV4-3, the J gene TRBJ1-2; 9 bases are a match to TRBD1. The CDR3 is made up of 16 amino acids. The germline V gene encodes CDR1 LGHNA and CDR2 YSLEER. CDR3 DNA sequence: TGCGCCAGCAGCCAAGAACACAGGGGGCTGGGCTATGGCTACCCCTTC. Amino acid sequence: CASSQEHRGLGYGYPF.

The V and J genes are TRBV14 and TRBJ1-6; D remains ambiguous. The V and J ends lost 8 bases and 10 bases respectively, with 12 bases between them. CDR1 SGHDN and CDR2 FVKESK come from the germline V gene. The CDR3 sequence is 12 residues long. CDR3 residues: CASSRDISPLHF. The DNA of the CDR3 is TGTGCCAGCTCCCGGGATATATCACCCCTCCACTTT.

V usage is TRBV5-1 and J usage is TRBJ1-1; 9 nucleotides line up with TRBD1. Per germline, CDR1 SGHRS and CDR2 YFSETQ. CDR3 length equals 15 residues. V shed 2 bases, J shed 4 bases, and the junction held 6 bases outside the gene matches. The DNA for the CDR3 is TGCGCCAGCAGCTTCGGGACAGGGAGGGGCACTGAAGCTTTCTTT. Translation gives CASSFGTGRGTEAFF.

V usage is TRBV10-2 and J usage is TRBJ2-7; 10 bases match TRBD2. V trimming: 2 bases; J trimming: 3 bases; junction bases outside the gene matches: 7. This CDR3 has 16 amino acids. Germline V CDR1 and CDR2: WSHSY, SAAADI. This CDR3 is CASSEDPGTSDYEQYF. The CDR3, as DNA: TGCGCCAGCAGTGAGGATCCCGGGACTAGCGACTACGAGCAGTACTTC.

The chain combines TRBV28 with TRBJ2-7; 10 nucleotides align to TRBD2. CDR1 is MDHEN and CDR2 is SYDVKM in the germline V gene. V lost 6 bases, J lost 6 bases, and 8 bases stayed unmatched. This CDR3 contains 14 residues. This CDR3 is CASRAAGGPVEQYF. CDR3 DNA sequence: TGTGCCAGCAGGGCAGCGGGAGGGCCTGTCGAGCAGTACTTC.

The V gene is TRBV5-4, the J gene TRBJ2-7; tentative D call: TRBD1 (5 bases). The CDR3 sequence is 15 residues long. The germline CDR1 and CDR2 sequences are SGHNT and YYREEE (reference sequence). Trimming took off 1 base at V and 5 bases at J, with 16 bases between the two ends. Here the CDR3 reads CASSLLGDPQHEQYF. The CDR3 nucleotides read TGTGCCAGCAGCTTGTTAGGGGATCCCCAACACGAGCAGTACTTC.

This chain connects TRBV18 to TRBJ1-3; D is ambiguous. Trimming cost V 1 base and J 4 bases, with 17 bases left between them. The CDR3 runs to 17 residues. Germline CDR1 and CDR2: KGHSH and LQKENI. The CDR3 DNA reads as TGTGCCAGCTCACCACGAATTACGGGGAAAGGCGGAAACACCATATATTTT. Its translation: CASSPRITGKGGNTIYF.

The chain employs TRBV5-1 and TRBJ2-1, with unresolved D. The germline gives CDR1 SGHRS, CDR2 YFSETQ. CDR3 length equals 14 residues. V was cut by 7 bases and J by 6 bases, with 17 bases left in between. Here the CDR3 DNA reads TGCGCCAGCTCGAGGAGCGCCCCACTCAATGAGCAGTTCTTC. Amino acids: CASSRSAPLNEQFF.

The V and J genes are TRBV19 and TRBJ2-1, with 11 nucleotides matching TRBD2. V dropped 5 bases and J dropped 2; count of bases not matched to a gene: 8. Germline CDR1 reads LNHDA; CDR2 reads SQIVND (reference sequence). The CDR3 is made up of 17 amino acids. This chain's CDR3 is CASSPLSSGRTYNEQFF. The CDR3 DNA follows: TGTGCCAGTAGTCCCCTCTCTAGCGGGAGGACCTACAATGAGCAGTTCTTC.

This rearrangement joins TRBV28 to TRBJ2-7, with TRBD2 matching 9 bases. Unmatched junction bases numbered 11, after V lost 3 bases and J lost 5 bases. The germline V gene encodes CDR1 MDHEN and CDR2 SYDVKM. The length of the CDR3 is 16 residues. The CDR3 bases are TGTGCCAGCAGTTTGAGTGGGAGCGGGAGGTTCAACGAGCAGTACTTC. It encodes CASSLSGSGRFNEQYF.

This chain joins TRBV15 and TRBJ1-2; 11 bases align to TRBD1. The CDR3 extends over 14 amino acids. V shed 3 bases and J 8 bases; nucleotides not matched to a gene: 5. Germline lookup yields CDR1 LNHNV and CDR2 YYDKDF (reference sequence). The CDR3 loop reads CATSSLGTGGGYTF. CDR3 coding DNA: TGTGCCACCAGCAGCCTCGGGACAGGGGGGGGCTACACCTTC.

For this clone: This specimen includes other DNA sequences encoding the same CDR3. Here the CDR3 reads CATSREAGGSTDTQYF. The CDR3 region has the DNA TGTGCCACCAGCAGAGAGGCGGGGGGGAGCACAGATACGCAGTATTTT. The gene calls are TRBV15 and TRBJ2-3; TRBD2 aligns across 9 bases. CDR3 length: 16 amino acids. The J segment lost 0 bases and the V segment lost 0 bases, leaving 1 base of the junction unmatched. Per the germline V gene, CDR1 is LNHNV and CDR2 is YYDKDF (reference sequence).